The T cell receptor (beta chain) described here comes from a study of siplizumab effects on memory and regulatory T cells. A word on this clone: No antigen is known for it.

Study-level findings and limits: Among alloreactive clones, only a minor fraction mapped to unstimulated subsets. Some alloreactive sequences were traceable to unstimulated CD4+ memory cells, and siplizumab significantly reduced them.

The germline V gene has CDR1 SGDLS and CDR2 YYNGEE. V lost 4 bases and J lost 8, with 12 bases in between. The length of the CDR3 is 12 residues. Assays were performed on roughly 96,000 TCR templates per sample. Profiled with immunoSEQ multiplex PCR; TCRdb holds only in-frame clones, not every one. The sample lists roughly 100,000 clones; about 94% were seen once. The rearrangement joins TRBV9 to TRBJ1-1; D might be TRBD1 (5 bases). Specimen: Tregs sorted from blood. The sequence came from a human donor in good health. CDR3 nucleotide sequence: TGTGCCAGCAGCTCAGGGACTGGAGAAGCTTTCTTT. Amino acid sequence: CASSSGTGEAFF.